Only a few counts were recorded for the clone carrying this TCR beta chain. The antigen remains unidentified. Sequencing sought depths of 1 in 200,000 to 1 in 1 million T cells. The assay was immunoSEQ multiplex PCR, and TCRdb's table has in-frame clones only and misses some. The sample holds some 80,000 clones, about 85% seen once. V was cut by 5 bases and J by 7 bases, with 9 bases left in between. CDR3 length: 11 residues. Germline lookup yields CDR1 SGHNT and CDR2 YENEEA. The data were obtained in a study of cytotoxic CD8 clonotypes in ibrutinib-treated CLL. Study results and limitations: The clonality went up when patients responded to ibrutinib and dropped back toward baseline at progression. In sustained-remission versus progressing patients, sampling times differed.

This receptor was obtained from a human donor with chronic lymphocytic leukemia. Sequenced material: PBMCs, taken after 12 months of ibrutinib treatment. The chain has TRBV11-3 and TRBJ2-7; D uncertain. The CDR3 reads CASSPPWEQYF. CDR3 nucleotides: TGTGCCAGCAGCCCTCCGTGGGAGCAGTACTTC.